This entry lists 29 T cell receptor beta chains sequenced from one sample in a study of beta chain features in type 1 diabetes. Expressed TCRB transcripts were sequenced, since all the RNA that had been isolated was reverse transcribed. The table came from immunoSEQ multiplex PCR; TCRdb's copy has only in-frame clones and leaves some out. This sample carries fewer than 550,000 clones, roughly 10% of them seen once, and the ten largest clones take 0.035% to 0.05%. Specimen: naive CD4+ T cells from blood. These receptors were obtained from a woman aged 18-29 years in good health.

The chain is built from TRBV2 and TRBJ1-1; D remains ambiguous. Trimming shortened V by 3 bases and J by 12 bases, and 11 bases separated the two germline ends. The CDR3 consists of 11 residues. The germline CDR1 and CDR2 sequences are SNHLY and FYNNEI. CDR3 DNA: TGTGCCAGCAGTGATGTCCAGGCTACTTTCTTT. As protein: CASSDVQATFF.

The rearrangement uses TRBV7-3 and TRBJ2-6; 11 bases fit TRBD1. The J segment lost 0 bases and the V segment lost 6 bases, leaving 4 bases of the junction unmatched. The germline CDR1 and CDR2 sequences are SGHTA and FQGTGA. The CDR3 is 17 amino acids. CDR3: CASRPGTGGSGANVLTF. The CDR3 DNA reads TGTGCCAGCAGGCCCGGGACAGGGGGCTCTGGGGCCAACGTCCTGACTTTC.

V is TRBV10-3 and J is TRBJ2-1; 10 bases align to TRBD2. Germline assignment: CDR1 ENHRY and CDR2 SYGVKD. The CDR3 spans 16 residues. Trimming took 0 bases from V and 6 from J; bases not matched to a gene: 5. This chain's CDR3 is CAISESSRTSGNEQFF. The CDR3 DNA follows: TGTGCCATCAGTGAGTCGAGCCGGACTAGCGGCAATGAGCAGTTCTTC.

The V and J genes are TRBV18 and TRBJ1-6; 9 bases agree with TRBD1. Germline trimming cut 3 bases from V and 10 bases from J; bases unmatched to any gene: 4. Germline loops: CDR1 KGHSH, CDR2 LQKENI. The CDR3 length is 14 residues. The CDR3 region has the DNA TGTGCCAGCTCACCGGGGGACAGGGTGTCACCCCTCCACTTT. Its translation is CASSPGDRVSPLHF.

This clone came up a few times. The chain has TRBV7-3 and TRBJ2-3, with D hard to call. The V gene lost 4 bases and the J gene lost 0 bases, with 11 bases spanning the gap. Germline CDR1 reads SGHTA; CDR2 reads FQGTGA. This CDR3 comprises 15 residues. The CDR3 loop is CASSYEGFSTDTQYF. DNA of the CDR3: TGTGCCAGCAGCTACGAAGGGTTTAGCACAGATACGCAGTATTTT.

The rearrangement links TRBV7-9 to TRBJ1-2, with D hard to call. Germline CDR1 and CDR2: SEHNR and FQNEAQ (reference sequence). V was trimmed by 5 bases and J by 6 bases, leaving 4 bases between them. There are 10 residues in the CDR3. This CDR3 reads CASSVDGYTF. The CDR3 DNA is TGTGCCAGCAGCGTCGATGGCTACACCTTC.

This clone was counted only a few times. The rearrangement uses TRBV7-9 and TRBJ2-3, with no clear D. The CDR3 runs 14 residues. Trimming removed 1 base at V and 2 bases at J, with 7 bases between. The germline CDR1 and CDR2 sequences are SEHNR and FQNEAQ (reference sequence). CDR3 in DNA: TGTGCCAGCAGCTTAGTTCAGACCACAGATACGCAGTATTTT. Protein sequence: CASSLVQTTDTQYF. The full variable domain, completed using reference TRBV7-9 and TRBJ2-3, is DTGVSQNPRHKITKRGQNVTFRCDPISEHNRLYWYRQTLGQGPEFLTYFQNEAQLEKSRLLSDRFSAERPKGSFSTLEIQRTEQGDSAMYLCASSLVQTTDTQYFGPGTRLTVL.

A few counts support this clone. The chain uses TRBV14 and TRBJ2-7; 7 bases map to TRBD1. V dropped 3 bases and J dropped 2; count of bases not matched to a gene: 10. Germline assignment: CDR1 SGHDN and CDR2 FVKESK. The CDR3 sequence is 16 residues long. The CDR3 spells CASSHDTGVKAYEQYF. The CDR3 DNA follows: TGTGCCAGCAGCCACGATACAGGGGTAAAGGCCTACGAGCAGTACTTC.

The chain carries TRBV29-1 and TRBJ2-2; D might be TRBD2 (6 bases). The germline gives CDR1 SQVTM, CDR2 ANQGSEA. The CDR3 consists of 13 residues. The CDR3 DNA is TGCGCCGGGAGAGGTCGCAACACCGGGGAGCTGTTTTTT. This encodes CAGRGRNTGELFF.

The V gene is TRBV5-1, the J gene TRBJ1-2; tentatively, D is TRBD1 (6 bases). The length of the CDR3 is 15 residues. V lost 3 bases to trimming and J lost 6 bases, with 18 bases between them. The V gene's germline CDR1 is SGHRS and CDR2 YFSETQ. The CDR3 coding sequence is TGCGCCAGCAGCTACCTAACAGGGAGGTTAGATGGCTACACCTTC. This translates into CASSYLTGRLDGYTF. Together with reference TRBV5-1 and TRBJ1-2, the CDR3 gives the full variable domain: KAGVTQTPRYLIKTRGQQVTLSCSPISGHRSVSWYQQTPGQGLQFLFEYFSETQRNKGNFPGRFSGRQFSNSRSEMNVSTLELGDSALYLCASSYLTGRLDGYTFGSGTRLTVV.

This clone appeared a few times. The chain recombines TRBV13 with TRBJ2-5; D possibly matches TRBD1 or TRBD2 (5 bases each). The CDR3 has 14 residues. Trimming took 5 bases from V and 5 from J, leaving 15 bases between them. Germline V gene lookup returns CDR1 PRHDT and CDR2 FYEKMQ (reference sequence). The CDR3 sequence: CASSRQRRRETQYF. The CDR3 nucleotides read TGTGCCAGCAGCAGACAGCGGCGTAGGGAGACCCAGTACTTC.

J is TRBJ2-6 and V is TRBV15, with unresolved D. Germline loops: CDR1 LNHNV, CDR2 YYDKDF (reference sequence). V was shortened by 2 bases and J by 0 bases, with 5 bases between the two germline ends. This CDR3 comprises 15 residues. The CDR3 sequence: CATSRQFSGANVLTF. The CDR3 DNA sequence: TGTGCCACCAGCAGACAATTCTCTGGGGCCAACGTCCTGACTTTC.

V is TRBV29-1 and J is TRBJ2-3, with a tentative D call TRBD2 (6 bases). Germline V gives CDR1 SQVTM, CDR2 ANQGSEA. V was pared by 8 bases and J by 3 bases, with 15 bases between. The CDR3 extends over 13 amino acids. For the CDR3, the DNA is TGCAGCATCAACGGAGGGCCTACAGATACGCAGTATTTT. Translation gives CSINGGPTDTQYF.

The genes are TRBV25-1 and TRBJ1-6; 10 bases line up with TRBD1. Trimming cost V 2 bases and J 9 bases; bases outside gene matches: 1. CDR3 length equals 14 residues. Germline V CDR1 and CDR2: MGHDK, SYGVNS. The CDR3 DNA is TGTGCCAGCAGTGAAGACAGGGGGCTTTCACCCCTCCACTTT. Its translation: CASSEDRGLSPLHF.

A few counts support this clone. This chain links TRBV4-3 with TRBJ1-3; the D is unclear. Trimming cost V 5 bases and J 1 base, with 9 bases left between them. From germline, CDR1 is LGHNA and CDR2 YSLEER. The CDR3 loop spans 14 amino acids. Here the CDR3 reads CASSLEGSGNTIYF. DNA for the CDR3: TGCGCCAGCAGCTTAGAAGGATCTGGAAACACCATATATTTT.

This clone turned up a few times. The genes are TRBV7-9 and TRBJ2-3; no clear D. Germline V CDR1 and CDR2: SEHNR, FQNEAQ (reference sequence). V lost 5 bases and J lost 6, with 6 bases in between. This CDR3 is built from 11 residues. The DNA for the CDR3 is TGTGCCAGCAGCGGGTGGGATACGCAGTATTTT. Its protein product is CASSGWDTQYF.

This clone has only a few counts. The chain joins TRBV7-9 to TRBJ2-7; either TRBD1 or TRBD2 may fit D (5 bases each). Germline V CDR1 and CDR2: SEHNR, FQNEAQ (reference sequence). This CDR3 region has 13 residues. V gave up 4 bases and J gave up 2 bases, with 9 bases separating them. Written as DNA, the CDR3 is TGTGCCAGCAGCTCTCAGGGAGCCTACGAGCAGTACTTC. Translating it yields CASSSQGAYEQYF.

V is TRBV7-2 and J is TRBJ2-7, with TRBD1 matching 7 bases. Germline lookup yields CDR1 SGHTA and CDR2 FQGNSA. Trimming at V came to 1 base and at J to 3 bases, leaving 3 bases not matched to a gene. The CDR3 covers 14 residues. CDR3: CASSLEGGLYEQYF. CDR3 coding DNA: TGTGCCAGCAGCTTAGAAGGGGGCCTCTACGAGCAGTACTTC.

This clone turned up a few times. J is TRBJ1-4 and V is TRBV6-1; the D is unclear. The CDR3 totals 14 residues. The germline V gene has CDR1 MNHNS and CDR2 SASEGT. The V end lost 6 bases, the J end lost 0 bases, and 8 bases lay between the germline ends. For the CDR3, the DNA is TGTGCCAGCAGCTACAGAGCAACTAATGAAAAACTGTTTTTT. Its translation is CASSYRATNEKLFF.

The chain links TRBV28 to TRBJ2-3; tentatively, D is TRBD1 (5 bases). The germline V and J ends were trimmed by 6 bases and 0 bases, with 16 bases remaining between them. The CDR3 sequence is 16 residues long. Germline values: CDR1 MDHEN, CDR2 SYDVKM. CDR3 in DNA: TGTGCCAGCAGCCCGCCAGGGTCCTCTAGCACAGATACGCAGTATTTT. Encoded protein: CASSPPGSSSTDTQYF.

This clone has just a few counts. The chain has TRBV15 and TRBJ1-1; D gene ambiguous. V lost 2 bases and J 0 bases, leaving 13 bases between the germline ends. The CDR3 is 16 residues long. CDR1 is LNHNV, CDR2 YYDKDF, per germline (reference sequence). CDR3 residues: CATSRSGRPVNTEAFF. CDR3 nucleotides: TGTGCCACCAGCAGATCAGGACGTCCGGTGAACACTGAAGCTTTCTTT.

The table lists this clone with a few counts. The CDR3: CASSSTSGRGEQYF. As DNA, the CDR3 is TGTGCCAGCAGTTCGACTAGCGGGAGAGGGGAGCAGTACTTC. V is TRBV2 and J is TRBJ2-7; 12 positions match TRBD2. Looked up from germline, CDR1 is SNHLY and CDR2 is FYNNEI. There are 14 residues in the CDR3. V lost 5 bases to trimming and J lost 7 bases; unmatched junction nucleotides: 6. The whole variable domain, filled in from reference TRBV2 and TRBJ2-7, reads EPEVTQTPSHQVTQMGQEVILRCVPISNHLYFYWYRQILGQKVEFLVSFYNNEISEKSEIFDDQFSVERPDGSNFTLKIRSTKLEDSAMYFCASSSTSGRGEQYFGPGTRLTVT.

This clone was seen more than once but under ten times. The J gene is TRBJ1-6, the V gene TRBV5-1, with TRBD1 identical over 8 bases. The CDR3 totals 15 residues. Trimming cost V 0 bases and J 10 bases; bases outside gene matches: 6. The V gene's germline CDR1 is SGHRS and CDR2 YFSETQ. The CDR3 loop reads CASSLGRDRSSPLHF. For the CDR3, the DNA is TGCGCCAGCAGCTTGGGACGGGACAGGTCATCACCCCTCCACTTT.

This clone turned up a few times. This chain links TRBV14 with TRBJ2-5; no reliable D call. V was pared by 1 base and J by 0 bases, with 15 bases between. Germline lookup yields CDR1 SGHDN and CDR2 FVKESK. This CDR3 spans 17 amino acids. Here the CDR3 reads CASSQGVQTRYQETQYF. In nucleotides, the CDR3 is TGTGCCAGCAGCCAAGGGGTTCAGACACGGTACCAAGAGACCCAGTACTTC. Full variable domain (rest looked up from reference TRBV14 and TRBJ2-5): EAGVTQFPSHSVIEKGQTVTLRCDPISGHDNLYWYRRVMGKEIKFLLHFVKESKQDESGMPNNRFLAERTGGTYSTLKVQPAELEDSGVYFCASSQGVQTRYQETQYFGPGTRLLVL.

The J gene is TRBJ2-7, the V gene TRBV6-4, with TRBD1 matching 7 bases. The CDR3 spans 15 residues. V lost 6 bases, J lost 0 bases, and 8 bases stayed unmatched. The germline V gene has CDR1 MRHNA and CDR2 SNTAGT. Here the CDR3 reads CASRVTGQHSYEQYV. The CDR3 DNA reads TGTGCCAGCAGGGTAACGGGACAGCACTCCTACGAGCAGTACGTC.

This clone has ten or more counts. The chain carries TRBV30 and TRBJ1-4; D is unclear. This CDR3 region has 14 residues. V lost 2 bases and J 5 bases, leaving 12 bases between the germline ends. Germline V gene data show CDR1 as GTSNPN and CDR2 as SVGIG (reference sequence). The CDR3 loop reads CAWSIKSHNEKLFF. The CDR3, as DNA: TGTGCCTGGAGTATCAAGAGCCACAATGAAAAACTGTTTTTT.

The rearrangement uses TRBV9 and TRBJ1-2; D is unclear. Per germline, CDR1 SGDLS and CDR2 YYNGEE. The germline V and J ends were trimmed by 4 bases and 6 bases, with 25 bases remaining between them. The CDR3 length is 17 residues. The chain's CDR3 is CASSPLGRSASTDGYTF. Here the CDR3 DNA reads TGTGCCAGCAGCCCCCTGGGCAGGAGCGCCTCGACTGATGGCTACACCTTC.

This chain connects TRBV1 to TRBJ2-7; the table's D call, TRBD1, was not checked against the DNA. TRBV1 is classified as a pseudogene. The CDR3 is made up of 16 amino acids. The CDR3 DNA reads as TGCACCAGCAGCCAAGTGGGCGACAGGGTATTCTACGAGCAGTACGTC. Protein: CTSSQVGDRVFYEQYV.

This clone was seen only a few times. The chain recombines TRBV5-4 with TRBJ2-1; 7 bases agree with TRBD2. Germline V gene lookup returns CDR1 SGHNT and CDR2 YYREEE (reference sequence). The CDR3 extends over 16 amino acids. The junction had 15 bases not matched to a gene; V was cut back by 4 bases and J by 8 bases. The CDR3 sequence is CASSNPERTRRYEQFF. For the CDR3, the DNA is TGTGCCAGCAGCAACCCCGAACGGACTAGACGGTATGAGCAGTTCTTC.